This TCR beta chain emerged from a study of identical twins. This clonotype came up a few times. Its antigen remains unidentified. TCRdb fed the 5' RACE reads into MiXCR, producing one record per CDR3 protein. The sample lists about 280,000 distinct CDR3 sequences; roughly 8.6% were seen once. Findings and caveats of the study: Memory repertoires lacked the insertion deficit that abundant cord blood beta clonotypes showed. Weaker excess sharing between twins was seen in beta out-of-frame sequences. Invariant MAIT and iNKT cells could partly confound zero-insertion analyses.

CDR3 size: 11 residues. V was trimmed by 8 bases and J by 4 bases, leaving 11 bases between them. CDR1 is DFQATT, CDR2 SNEGSKA, per germline (reference sequence). These data also formed part of another study, on yellow fever vaccine responses in identical twins.

The chain couples TRBV20-1 to TRBJ1-1; D may be TRBD1 (6 bases). The TCR sequence derives from a woman in her late teens or twenties in good health. The sequencing input was memory (CD45RO+) T cells sorted from blood. This chain's CDR3 is CSTGLGTEAFF. In nucleotides, the CDR3 is TGCAGTACAGGGTTGGGCACTGAAGCTTTCTTT.